These 14 T cell receptor beta chains share one sample of origin, sequenced in a study of blood T cells in healthy people across ages. For the second PCR, which ran for about 6 to 11 cycles, a sample-barcoded 5' primer and a J-beta primer mix were used. TCRdb passed the 5' RACE reads through MiXCR, listing each CDR3 protein once. Here the sample spans more than 550,000 distinct CDR3 sequences, approximately 21% being singletons. Source material: blood. All receptors derive from a man in his 70s in good health.

This clonotype showed up just a few times. The V call is TRBV24-1, the J call TRBJ2-3, with D unresolved. The CDR3 is 12 residues long. Trimming left V 1 base short and J 4 bases short, with 2 bases between. CDR1 is KGHDR and CDR2 is SFDVKD in the germline V gene. The CDR3 spells CATSDFADTQYF. CDR3 DNA sequence: TGTGCCACCAGTGATTTTGCAGATACGCAGTATTTT.

V is TRBV4-3 and J is TRBJ1-3, with 7 bases fitting TRBD1. J lost 8 bases, V lost 4 bases, and 8 bases had no gene match. Germline CDR1 reads LGHNA; CDR2 reads YSLEER. The CDR3 totals 14 residues. The CDR3, as DNA: TGCGCCAGCAGCCTAAAGGGCAGGGGGGACACCATATATTTT. Amino acid sequence: CASSLKGRGDTIYF.

The rearrangement uses TRBV7-2 and TRBJ2-1; TRBD2 matches 13 bases. Trimming at V came to 3 bases and at J to 4 bases, leaving 3 bases not matched to a gene. This CDR3 has 16 residues. Looked up from germline, CDR1 is SGHTA and CDR2 is FQGNSA. CDR3 nucleotides: TGTGCCAGCAGCTTGAGGACTAGCGGGGGATACAATGAGCAGTTCTTC. Translating gives CASSLRTSGGYNEQFF.

The chain uses TRBV7-2 and TRBJ2-2, with D unclear. The V gene lost 4 bases and the J gene lost 0 bases, with 6 bases spanning the gap. Germline CDR1 SGHTA, CDR2 FQGNSA. The CDR3 consists of 14 residues. Here the CDR3 DNA reads TGTGCCAGCAGCTCGATAACGAACACCGGGGAGCTGTTTTTT. Translating gives CASSSITNTGELFF.

This chain uses TRBV28 with TRBJ2-3; D gene ambiguous. The CDR3 is 15 residues long. V gave up 8 bases and J gave up 1 base, with 16 bases separating them. Germline CDR1 and CDR2: MDHEN and SYDVKM. The CDR3 sequence is CASGSERFGTDTQYF. The CDR3 coding sequence is TGTGCCAGCGGATCTGAACGATTCGGCACAGATACGCAGTATTTT.

This clonotype has a count of ten or more. The chain recombines TRBV4-1 with TRBJ2-1, with D perhaps assigned TRBD1 or TRBD2 (5 bases each). The CDR3 sequence is 17 residues long. Germline CDR1 reads MGHRA; CDR2 reads YSYEKL. The V end was cut by 0 bases, the J end by 15 bases, with 27 bases between. The CDR3 sequence: CASSQDVPSPGRDVPFF. The CDR3 DNA sequence: TGCGCCAGCAGCCAAGATGTGCCTAGCCCCGGACGGGACGTGCCGTTCTTC.

The gene calls are TRBV3-1 and TRBJ2-7; D may be TRBD1 (6 bases). The CDR3 is made up of 14 amino acids. The germline V gene encodes CDR1 LGHDT and CDR2 YNNKEL (reference sequence). V lost 1 base to trimming and J lost 3 bases, with 10 bases between them. CDR3 in DNA: TGTGCCAGCAGCCAAGGTTTCAGGGGCTACGAGCAGTACGTC. Its protein product is CASSQGFRGYEQYV.

The genes are TRBV10-1 and TRBJ2-1; D unresolved. The CDR3 contains 12 residues. V was clipped by 3 bases and J by 12 bases, with 12 bases between them. Germline-derived CDR1 and CDR2 are WNHNN and SYGVQD (reference sequence). CDR3 DNA: TGCGCCAGCAGTGATTTTTCTGACGGGCAGTTCTTC. Amino acids: CASSDFSDGQFF.

This clonotype was detected a few times. The chain couples TRBV18 to TRBJ1-4; 8 bases agree with TRBD1. CDR3 size: 14 residues. Looked up from germline, CDR1 is KGHSH and CDR2 is LQKENI. V lost 6 bases and J lost 7; bases outside the gene matches: 7. CDR3 bases: TGTGCCAGCTCGGTCACAGGGGGGACTGAAAAACTGTTTTTT. Protein product: CASSVTGGTEKLFF.

The rearrangement links TRBV6-1 to TRBJ2-3; either TRBD1 or TRBD2 may fit D (6 bases each). The V gene lost 7 bases and the J gene lost 2 bases, with 16 bases spanning the gap. The germline V gene encodes CDR1 MNHNS and CDR2 SASEGT. This CDR3 has 15 amino acids. CDR3 residues: CASISGGLNTDTQYF. In DNA, the CDR3 is TGTGCCAGCATTAGTGGGGGGCTGAACACAGATACGCAGTATTTT.

This clonotype showed up just a few times. The chain couples TRBV6-1 to TRBJ2-3, with a weak D call TRBD1 (6 bases). Germline assignment: CDR1 MNHNS and CDR2 SASEGT. The CDR3 extends over 17 amino acids. V lost 0 bases and J 3 bases, leaving 16 bases between the germline ends. The CDR3 nucleotides are TGTGCCAGCAGTGAAGCAGGAGCCGGGACACCGACAGATACGCAGTATTTT. The encoded protein is CASSEAGAGTPTDTQYF.

This clonotype was seen more than once but under ten times. The chain joins TRBV5-6 to TRBJ2-1; TRBD2 matches 7 bases. The junction had 6 bases not matched to a gene; V was cut back by 0 bases and J by 0 bases. There are 17 residues in the CDR3. The germline gives CDR1 SGHDT, CDR2 YYEEEE. CDR3 nucleotides: TGTGCCAGCAGCTTGGACCAAGCGGGGAGCTCCTACAATGAGCAGTTCTTC. Protein: CASSLDQAGSSYNEQFF.

This clonotype was observed a single time. The chain employs TRBV20-1 and TRBJ2-5, with 9 bases aligning to TRBD1. The CDR3 has 16 residues. The ends lost 0 bases at V and 5 bases at J; junction bases unmatched: 10. Germline assignment: CDR1 DFQATT and CDR2 SNEGSKA (reference sequence). CDR3 loop: CSARDWTGANRETQYF. For the CDR3, the DNA is TGCAGTGCTAGAGATTGGACAGGGGCAAATAGGGAGACCCAGTACTTC.

This clonotype was picked up many times. V gene TRBV20-1 combines with J gene TRBJ2-1, with TRBD2 matching over 8 bases. Trimming removed 6 bases from V and 6 bases from J; junction bases left unmatched: 7. The germline gives CDR1 DFQATT, CDR2 SNEGSKA (reference sequence). This CDR3 comprises 13 residues. CDR3 in DNA: TGCAGTGCCCTAAGGACTAGCAGCAATGAGCAGTTCTTC. It codes for CSALRTSSNEQFF.